This section outlines one TCR beta chain sequence together with its context. Some clones are missing from TCRdb's copy, which holds only in-frame ones; the method was immunoSEQ multiplex PCR. The sample lists approximately 88,000 clones, approximately 92% seen once, with around 2.7% in the top ten. These data belong to a study of T cell changes during pregnancy in multiple sclerosis. Losses at the gene ends were 9 bases for V and 8 bases for J; bases not matched to a gene: 13. The V gene's germline CDR1 is SNHLY and CDR2 FYNNEI. This CDR3 comprises 16 residues. This chain joins TRBV2 and TRBJ2-2; 12 bases line up with TRBD2. The material was peripheral blood, obtained in the first trimester of pregnancy. This TCR derives from a female donor with multiple sclerosis, enrolled in a pregnancy study. CDR3 bases: TGTGCCAGAGAATTAGGGACTAGCGGGCTAAGAGGGGAGCTGTTTTTT. This encodes CARELGTSGLRGELFF.